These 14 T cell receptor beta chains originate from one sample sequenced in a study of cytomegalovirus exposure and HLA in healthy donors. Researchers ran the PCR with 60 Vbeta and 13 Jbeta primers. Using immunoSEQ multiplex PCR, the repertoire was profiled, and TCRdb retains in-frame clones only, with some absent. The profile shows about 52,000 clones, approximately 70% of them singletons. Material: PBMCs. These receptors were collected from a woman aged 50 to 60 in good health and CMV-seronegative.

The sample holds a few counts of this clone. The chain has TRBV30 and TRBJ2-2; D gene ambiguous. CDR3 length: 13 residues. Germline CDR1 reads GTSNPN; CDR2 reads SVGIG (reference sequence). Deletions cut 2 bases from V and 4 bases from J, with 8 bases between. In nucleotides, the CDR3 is TGTGCCTGGAGTCTATACGGCACCGGGGAGCTGTTTTTT. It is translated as CAWSLYGTGELFF.

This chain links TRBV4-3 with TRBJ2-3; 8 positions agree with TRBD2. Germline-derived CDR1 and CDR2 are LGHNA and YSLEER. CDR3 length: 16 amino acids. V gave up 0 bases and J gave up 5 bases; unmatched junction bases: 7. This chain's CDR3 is CASSQELRGGIDTQYF. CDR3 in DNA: TGCGCCAGCAGCCAAGAGTTACGGGGGGGCATAGATACGCAGTATTTT.

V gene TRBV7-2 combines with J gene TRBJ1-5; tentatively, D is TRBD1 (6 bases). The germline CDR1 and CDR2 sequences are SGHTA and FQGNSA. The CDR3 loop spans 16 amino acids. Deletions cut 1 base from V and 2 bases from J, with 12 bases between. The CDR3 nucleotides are TGTGCCAGCAGCTTAGGGGCAGGGGCCCGCAATCAGCCCCAGCATTTT. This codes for CASSLGAGARNQPQHF.

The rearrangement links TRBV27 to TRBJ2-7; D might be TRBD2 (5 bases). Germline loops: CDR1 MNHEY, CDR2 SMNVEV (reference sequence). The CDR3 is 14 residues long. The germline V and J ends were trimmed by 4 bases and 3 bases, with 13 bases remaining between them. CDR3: CASSSQEAHYEQYF. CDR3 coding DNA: TGTGCCAGCAGTTCCCAGGAGGCGCACTACGAGCAGTACTTC.

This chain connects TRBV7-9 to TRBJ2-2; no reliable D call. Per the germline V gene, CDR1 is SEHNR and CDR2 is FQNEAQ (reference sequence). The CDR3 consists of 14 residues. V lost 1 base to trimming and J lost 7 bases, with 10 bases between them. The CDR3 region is CASSLDISYGELFF. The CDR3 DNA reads TGTGCCAGCAGCTTAGATATCAGTTACGGGGAGCTGTTTTTT.

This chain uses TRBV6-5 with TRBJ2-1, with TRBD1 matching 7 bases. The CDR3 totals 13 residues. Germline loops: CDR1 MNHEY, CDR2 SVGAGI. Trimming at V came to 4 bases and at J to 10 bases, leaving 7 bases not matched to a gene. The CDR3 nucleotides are TGTGCCAGCAGTTCAATTGACAGGGCCGAGCAGTTCTTC. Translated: CASSSIDRAEQFF.

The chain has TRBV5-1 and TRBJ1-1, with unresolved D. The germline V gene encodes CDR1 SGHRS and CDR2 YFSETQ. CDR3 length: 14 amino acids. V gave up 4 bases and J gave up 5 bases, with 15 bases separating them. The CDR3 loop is CASSRGEAGTEAFF. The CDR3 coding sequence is TGCGCCAGCAGCCGAGGTGAGGCGGGGACTGAAGCTTTCTTT. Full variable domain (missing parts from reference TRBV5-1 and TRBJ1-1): KAGVTQTPRYLIKTRGQQVTLSCSPISGHRSVSWYQQTPGQGLQFLFEYFSETQRNKGNFPGRFSGRQFSNSRSEMNVSTLELGDSALYLCASSRGEAGTEAFFGQGTRLTVV.

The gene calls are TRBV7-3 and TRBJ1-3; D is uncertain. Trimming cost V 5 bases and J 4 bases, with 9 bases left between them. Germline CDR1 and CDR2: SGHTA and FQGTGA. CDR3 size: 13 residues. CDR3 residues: CASSPRGGNTIYF. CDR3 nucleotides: TGTGCCAGCAGCCCCCGCGGAGGAAACACCATATATTTT.

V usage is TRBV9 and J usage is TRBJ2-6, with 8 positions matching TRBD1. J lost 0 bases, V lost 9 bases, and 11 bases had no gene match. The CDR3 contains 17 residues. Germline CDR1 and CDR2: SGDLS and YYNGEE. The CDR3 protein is CATKPTTGVSGANVLTF. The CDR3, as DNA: TGTGCCACTAAACCTACGACAGGGGTCTCTGGGGCCAACGTCCTGACTTTC.

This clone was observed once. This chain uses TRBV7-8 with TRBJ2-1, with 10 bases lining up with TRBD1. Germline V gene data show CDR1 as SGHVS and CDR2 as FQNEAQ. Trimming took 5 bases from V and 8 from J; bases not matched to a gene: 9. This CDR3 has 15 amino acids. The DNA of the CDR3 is TGTGCCAGCAGCCATCGACAGGGGGCGGTAGATGAGCAGTTCTTC. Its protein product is CASSHRQGAVDEQFF.

The CDR3 region has the DNA TGCGCCAGCAGCTTGGTTGCAGGGGGCGAAGTAGCGCAGTACTTC. Encoded protein: CASSLVAGGEVAQYF. This sequence joins TRBV5-1 and TRBJ2-7, with TRBD1 identical over 8 bases. V gave up 0 bases and J gave up 9 bases; unmatched junction bases: 11. Looked up from germline, CDR1 is SGHRS and CDR2 is YFSETQ. This CDR3 spans 15 amino acids.

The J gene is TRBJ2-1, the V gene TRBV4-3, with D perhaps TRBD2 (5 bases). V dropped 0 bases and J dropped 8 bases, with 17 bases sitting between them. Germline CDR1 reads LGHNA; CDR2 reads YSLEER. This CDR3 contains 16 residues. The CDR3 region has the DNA TGCGCCAGCAGCCAAGATCGGGGTACCAAGGATGATGAGCAGTTCTTC. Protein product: CASSQDRGTKDDEQFF.

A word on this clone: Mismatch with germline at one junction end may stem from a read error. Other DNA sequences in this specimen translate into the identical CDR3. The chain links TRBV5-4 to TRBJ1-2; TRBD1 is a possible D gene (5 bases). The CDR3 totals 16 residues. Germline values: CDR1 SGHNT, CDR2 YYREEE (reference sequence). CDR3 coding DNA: TGTGCCAGCAGCACCTCGGGGGGAGGCGCGGTCTATGGCTACACTTTC. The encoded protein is CASSTSGGGAVYGYTF.

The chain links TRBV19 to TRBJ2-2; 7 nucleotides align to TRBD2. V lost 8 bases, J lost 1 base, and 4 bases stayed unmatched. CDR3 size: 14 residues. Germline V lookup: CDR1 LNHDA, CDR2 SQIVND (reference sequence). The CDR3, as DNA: TGTGCCAGTGGGAGGGCAGGGAACACCGGGGAGCTGTTTTTT. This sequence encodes CASGRAGNTGELFF.